Here is one TCR beta chain with its context. Its antigen is as yet unknown. This sample includes further DNA sequences coding for the same CDR3. The PCR employed 60 Vbeta primers together with 13 Jbeta primers. This table comes from immunoSEQ multiplex PCR, and its TCRdb copy is limited to in-frame clones, with some not included. The sample yields 100,000 to 150,000 clones, about 80% seen once. This sample was included in a study of cytomegalovirus exposure and HLA in healthy donors. Across the study: Findings of an earlier analysis included roughly 120 million unique TCR beta sequences from some 180 million T cells. Whole-study results and caveats: Available immune exposure information covered CMV serostatus only. Sequence variants that were highly shared formed a cluster that was likely a sequencing artifact.

The ends lost 6 bases at V and 4 bases at J; junction bases unmatched: 4. Germline V gene sequence: CDR1 SGHTA, CDR2 FQGNSA. The CDR3 sequence is 13 residues long. Sequencing input: PBMCs. This TCR was sampled from a woman aged 18 to 35 in good health and CMV-seronegative. The V call is TRBV7-2, the J call TRBJ1-1, with 8 bases identical to TRBD1. This chain's CDR3 is CASSLTGGTEAFF. DNA of the CDR3: TGTGCCAGCAGTTTAACAGGGGGCACTGAAGCTTTCTTT.